This T cell receptor (beta chain) was profiled in a study of Graves' ophthalmopathy and Graves' hyperthyroidism (dated by TCRdb to about 2018). Regarding the study in general: Peripheral blood was collected at initial diagnosis, before any treatment. The study used TCR beta repertoire signatures to distinguish Graves' ophthalmopathy from Graves' hyperthyroidism and to predict progression to ophthalmopathy. In total, 120 to 150 blood samples were TCR-sequenced: some 40 ophthalmopathy, over 70 hyperthyroidism and roughly 17 hyperthyroidism-to-ophthalmopathy patients. To explore V-J signatures that distinguish ophthalmopathy from hyperthyroidism, a discovery set of 100 patients was enrolled, made up of around 40 with ophthalmopathy and 57 with stable hyperthyroidism. An independent validation cohort comprised around 19 hyperthyroidism patients and over 15 patients who later progressed from hyperthyroidism to ophthalmopathy. In about six hyperthyroidism patients, the T-cell repertoires found in thyroid tissue were compared with those found in blood. Once sampling was done, hyperthyroidism patients were given methimazole at a starting dose of 30 mg daily, while ophthalmopathy patients were given high-dose intravenous methylprednisolone.

Concerning this clonotype itself: What this receptor recognizes is not known. Base qualities are missing; no much larger clone stands one base away.

V is pared back by 0 bases and J by 1 base, with 10 bases lying between the germline termini. CDR1 is given as ENHRY and CDR2 as SYGVKD, both from the germline V gene. The CDR3, cysteine through phenylalanine, is 16 amino acids long. Only the CDR3 part of the read is kept: 48 bases, read in frame from the first base. The ophthalmopathy patients had moderately to severely active disease, with a Clinical Activity Score of 3 or higher, a NOSPECS grade of 4 or higher, and a disease duration of less than 3 months. Anyone with other autoimmune diseases, uncontrolled infections, pregnancy or lactation was excluded from the study. Clinical symptoms, serum thyroxine, TRAb, thyroid ultrasound and orbital computed tomography formed the basis of the diagnosis. Using Ficoll-Paque density gradient centrifugation, PBMCs were isolated from 8.5 to 10 ml of fresh peripheral blood. Trizol reagent was used to extract the total RNA, and its quality was then checked on an Agilent 2100 Bioanalyzer.

Overall study results and their limits: Most expanded thyroid clonotypes with a frequency above 0.001 also appeared in blood, which suggests that blood repertoires may reflect the immune response in the thyroid. In cross-validation, the 13-signature model distinguished ophthalmopathy from stable hyperthyroidism with nearly 90% sensitivity and around 81% specificity, while in the test set the corresponding values were about 80% and 75%. Sample size was not predetermined statistically, and investigators were not blinded to group allocation. In validation, the model predicted ophthalmopathy progression with 55% to 71% sensitivity and 72.22% specificity; some twelve predicted patients were CT-confirmed with GO in a median of around 6.5 months.

TCR beta CDR3 regions were amplified from RNA transcripts for repertoire sequencing. A first-round RT-PCR used HTBI primers with the Qiagen OneStep RT-PCR kit, followed by a second-round multiplex PCR, size selection and purification. Libraries were sequenced on an Illumina HiSeq2000 using paired-end 100 bp reads. The authors' pipeline ran thus. SOAPnuke was used for read processing, and reads with adapters, uncalled bases, a mean Phred below 15, or no exact constant-primer or identifier match were discarded. COPE v1.2.5 was used to merge high-quality paired reads. Clonotypes were defined as unique nucleotide sequences and were aligned to IMGT TRB V, D and J references using MiTCR v1.1. Analysis was restricted to V-J combinations with a frequency above 0.0001, which covered roughly 99% of repertoires. A TCR clonal expansion and chaos score per V-J combination was defined as the ratio of F50 clonal expansion to chaos observed in the TCRdist matrix. Features were reduced by Welch's t-statistics and random forest to around 14 V-J combinations, which fed a naive Bayes classifier. The Morisita-Horn index was used to measure how similar the thyroid and blood repertoires were. TCRdb reprocessed the public reads (quality trimming at Q25 with fastp, clone calling with MiXCR) and kept in-frame beta chains. Entries that share a CDR3 protein sequence are merged under the most common genes and DNA. Clone size and V and J calls follow TCRdb, not the original study. This sample lists hundreds of thousands of distinct CDR3 sequences; 45% were detected once. Roughly 45% of the sample goes to the ten largest clones.

The clonotype comes from an adult man with Graves' ophthalmopathy. The V and J segments used are TRBV10-3 and TRBJ1-5; the D gene is perhaps TRBD1, from 6 matching bases. Sequences were obtained from peripheral blood. The CDR3 protein sequence reads: CAISESHRESNQPQHF. The bases read TGTGCCATCAGTGAGTCGCACAGGGAAAGCAATCAGCCCCAGCATTTT.